The T cell receptor beta chain under discussion was sequenced for a study of blood T cell repertoires in COVID-19. Study-level background: T cells, B-cell-depleted T cells, or PBMCs provided the cDNA or gDNA that served as material.

As handled by the study authors: Scientists estimated how many nucleated cells there were by amplifying reference gene primers. TCRdb's copy holds only in-frame clones and misses some; the assay was immunoSEQ multiplex PCR. V, J and clone size are those of that table, while D and trimming were read from the DNA. The repertoire includes about 200,000 clones, 80% to 85% of them detected once, and 27% sits in the top ten. Looked up from germline, CDR1 is SEHNR and CDR2 is FQNEAQ (reference sequence). V was cut by 5 bases and J by 3 bases, with 20 bases left in between. CDR3 size: 16 residues. The receptor comes from a man aged 35 to 55 with acute or convalescent COVID-19. Sequencing was carried out using peripheral blood. This chain uses TRBV7-9 with TRBJ2-7, with D possibly matching TRBD1 (7 bases). The CDR3 loop is CASSHQGGLWDYEQYF. DNA for the CDR3: TGTGCCAGCAGCCACCAGGGGGGTCTATGGGACTACGAGCAGTACTTC.